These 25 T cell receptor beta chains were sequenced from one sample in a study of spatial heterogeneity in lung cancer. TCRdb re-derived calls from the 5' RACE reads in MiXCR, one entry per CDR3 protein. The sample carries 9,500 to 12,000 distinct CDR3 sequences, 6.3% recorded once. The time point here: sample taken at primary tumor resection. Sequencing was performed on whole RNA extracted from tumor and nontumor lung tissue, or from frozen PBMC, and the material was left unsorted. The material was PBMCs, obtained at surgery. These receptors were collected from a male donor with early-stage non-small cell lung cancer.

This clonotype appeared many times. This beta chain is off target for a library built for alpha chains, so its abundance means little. CDR3 region: CASSLVKGATSSEQYF. The CDR3 nucleotides read TGTGCCAGCAGCTTAGTTAAGGGGGCAACATCCAGCGAGCAGTACTTC. The genes are TRBV7-2 and TRBJ2-7; TRBD1 aligns across 7 bases. Germline lookup yields CDR1 SGHTA and CDR2 FQGNSA. V shed 1 base and J 6 bases; nucleotides not matched to a gene: 12. The CDR3 contains 16 residues.

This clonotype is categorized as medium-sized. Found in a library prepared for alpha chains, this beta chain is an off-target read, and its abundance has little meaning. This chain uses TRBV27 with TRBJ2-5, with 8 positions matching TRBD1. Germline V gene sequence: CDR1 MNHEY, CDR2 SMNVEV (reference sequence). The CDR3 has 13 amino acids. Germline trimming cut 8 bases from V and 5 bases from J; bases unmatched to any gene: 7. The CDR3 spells CASSQGAQETQYF. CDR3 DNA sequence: TGTGCCAGCTCCCAGGGGGCGCAGGAGACCCAGTACTTC.

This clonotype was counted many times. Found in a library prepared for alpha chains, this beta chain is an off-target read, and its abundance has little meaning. The CDR3 reads CASSVDGPTEAFF. The CDR3 DNA follows: TGTGCCAGCAGCGTAGACGGGCCCACTGAAGCTTTCTTT. The V gene is TRBV9, the J gene TRBJ1-1, with unresolved D. Germline loops: CDR1 SGDLS, CDR2 YYNGEE. CDR3 size: 13 residues. V was clipped by 0 bases and J by 4 bases, with 7 bases between them. The complete variable domain, with remaining parts taken from reference TRBV9 and TRBJ1-1, reads DSGVTQTPKHLITATGQRVTLRCSPRSGDLSVYWYQQSLDQGLQFLIQYYNGEERAKGNILERFSAQQFPDLHSELNLSSLELGDSALYFCASSVDGPTEAFFGQGTRLTVV.

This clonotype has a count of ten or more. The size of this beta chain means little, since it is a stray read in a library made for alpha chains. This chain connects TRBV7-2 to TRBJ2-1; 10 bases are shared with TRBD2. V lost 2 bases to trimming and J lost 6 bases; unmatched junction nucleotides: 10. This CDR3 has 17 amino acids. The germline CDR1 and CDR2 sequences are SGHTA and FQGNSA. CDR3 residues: CASSLKVLAGVSNEQFF. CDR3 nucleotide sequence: TGTGCCAGCAGCTTAAAAGTGCTAGCGGGAGTTAGCAATGAGCAGTTCTTC.

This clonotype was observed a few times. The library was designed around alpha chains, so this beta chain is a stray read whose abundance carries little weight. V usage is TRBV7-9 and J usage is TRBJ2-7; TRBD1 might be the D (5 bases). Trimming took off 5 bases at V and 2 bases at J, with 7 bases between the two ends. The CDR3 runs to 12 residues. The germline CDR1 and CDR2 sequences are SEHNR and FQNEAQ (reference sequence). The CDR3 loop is CASSRQTYEQYF. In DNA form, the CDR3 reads TGTGCCAGCAGCCGACAGACCTACGAGCAGTACTTC.

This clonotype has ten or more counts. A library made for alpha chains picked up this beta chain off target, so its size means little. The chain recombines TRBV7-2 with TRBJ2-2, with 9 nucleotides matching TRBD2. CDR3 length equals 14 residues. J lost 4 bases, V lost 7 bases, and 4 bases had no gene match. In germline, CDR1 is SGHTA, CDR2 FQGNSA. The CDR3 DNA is TGTGCCAGCACTTCAGCGGGGGGCACCGGGGAGCTGTTTTTT. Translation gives CASTSAGGTGELFF.

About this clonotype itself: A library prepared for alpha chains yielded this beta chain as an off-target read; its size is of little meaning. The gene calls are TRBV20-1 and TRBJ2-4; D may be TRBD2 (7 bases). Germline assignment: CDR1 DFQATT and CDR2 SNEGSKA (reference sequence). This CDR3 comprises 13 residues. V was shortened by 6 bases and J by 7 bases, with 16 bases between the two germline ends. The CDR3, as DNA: TGCAGTGCCTCAATAGGGGGGGGCAACATTCAGTACTTC. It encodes CSASIGGGNIQYF.

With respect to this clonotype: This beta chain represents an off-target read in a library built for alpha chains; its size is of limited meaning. CDR3 amino acids: CAWSDVGRGINQPQHF. CDR3 nucleotide sequence: TGTGCCTGGAGTGACGTCGGCAGGGGGATCAATCAGCCCCAGCATTTT. V usage is TRBV30 and J usage is TRBJ1-5; 7 nucleotides line up with TRBD1. V was clipped by 1 base and J by 3 bases; unmatched bases: 9. CDR3 length: 16 amino acids. Germline CDR1 is GTSNPN and CDR2 is SVGIG (reference sequence).

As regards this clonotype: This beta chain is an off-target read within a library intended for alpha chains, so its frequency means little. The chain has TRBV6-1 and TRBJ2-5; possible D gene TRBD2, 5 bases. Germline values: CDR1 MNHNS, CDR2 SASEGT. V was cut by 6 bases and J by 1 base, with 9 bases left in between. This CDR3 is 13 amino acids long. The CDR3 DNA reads TGTGCCAGCAGGAGGGTCTCCCAAGAGACCCAGTACTTC. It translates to CASRRVSQETQYF.

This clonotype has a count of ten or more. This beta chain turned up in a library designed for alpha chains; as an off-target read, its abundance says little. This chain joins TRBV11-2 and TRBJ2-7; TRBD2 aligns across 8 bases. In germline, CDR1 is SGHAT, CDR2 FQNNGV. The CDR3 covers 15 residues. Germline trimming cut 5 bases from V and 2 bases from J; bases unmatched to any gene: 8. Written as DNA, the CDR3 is TGTGCCAGCAGCCCCGAGGGACTAGGAACCTACGAGCAGTACTTC. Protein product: CASSPEGLGTYEQYF.

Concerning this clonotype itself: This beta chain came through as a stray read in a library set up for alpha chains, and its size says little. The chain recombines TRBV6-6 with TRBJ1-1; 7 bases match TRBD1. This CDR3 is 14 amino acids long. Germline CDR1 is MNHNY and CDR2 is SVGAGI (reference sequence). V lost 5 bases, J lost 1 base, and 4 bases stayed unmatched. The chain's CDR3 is CASSDRQGNTEAFF. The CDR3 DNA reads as TGTGCCAGCAGTGATAGACAGGGGAACACTGAAGCTTTCTTT.

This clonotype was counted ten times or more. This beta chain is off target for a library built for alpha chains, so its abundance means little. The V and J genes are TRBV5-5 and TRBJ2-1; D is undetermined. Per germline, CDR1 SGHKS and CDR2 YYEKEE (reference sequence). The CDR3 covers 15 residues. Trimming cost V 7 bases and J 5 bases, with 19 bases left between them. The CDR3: CASGHSWSPDNEQFF. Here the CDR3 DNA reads TGTGCCAGCGGCCACTCCTGGTCCCCAGACAATGAGCAGTTCTTC.

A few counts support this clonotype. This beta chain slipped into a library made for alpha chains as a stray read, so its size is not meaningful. This CDR3 reads CASSQDSPAVNEQFF. The DNA for the CDR3 is TGTGCCAGCAGTCAGGACAGTCCAGCGGTAAATGAGCAGTTCTTC. The chain has TRBV2 and TRBJ2-1; possibly TRBD1 for D (6 bases). V was shortened by 5 bases and J by 7 bases, with 18 bases between the two germline ends. CDR1 is SNHLY and CDR2 is FYNNEI in the germline V gene. The CDR3 extends over 15 amino acids.

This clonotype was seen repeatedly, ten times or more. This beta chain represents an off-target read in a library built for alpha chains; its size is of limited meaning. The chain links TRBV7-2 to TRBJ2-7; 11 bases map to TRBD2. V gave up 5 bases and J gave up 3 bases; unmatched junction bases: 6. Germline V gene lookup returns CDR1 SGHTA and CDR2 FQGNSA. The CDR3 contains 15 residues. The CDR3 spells CASSVSGRAHYEQYF. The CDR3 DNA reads TGTGCCAGCAGCGTTAGCGGGAGGGCCCACTACGAGCAGTACTTC.

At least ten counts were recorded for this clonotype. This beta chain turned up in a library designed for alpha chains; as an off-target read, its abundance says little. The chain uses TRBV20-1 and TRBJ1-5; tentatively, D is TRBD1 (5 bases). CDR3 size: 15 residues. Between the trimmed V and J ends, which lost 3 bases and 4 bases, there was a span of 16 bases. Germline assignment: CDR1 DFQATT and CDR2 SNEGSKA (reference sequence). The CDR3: CSARAWGDGNQPQHF. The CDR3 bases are TGCAGTGCTAGGGCTTGGGGGGACGGAAATCAGCCCCAGCATTTT.

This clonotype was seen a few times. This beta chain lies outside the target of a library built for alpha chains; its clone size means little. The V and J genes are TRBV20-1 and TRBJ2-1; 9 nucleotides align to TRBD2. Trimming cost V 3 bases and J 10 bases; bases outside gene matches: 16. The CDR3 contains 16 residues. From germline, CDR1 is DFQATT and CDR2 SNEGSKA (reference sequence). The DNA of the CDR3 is TGCAGTGCTAGTTCCCCCGGGGCGGGGGGGCGAGTGGAGCAGTTCTTC. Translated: CSASSPGAGGRVEQFF.

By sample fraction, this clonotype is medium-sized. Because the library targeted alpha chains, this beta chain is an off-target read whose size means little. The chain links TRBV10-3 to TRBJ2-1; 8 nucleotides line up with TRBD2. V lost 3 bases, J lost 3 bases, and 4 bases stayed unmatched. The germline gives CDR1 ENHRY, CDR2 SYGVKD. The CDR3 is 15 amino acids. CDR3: CAISDSGAGYNEQFF. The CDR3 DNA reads TGTGCCATCAGTGATAGCGGGGCCGGCTACAATGAGCAGTTCTTC.

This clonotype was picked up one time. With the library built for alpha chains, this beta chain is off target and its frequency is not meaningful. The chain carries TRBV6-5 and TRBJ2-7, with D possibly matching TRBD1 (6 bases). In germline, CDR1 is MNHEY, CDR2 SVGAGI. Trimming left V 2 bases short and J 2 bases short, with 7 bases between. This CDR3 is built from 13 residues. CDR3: CASSYDRTYEQYF. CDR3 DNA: TGTGCCAGCAGTTACGACAGGACCTACGAGCAGTACTTC.

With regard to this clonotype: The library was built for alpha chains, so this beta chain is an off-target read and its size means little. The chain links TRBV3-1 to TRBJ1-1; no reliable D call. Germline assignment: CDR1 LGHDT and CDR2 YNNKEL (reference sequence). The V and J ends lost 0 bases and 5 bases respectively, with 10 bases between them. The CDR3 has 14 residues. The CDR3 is CASSQEHGRTEAFF. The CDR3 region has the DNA TGTGCCAGCAGCCAAGAGCATGGTAGAACTGAAGCTTTCTTT.

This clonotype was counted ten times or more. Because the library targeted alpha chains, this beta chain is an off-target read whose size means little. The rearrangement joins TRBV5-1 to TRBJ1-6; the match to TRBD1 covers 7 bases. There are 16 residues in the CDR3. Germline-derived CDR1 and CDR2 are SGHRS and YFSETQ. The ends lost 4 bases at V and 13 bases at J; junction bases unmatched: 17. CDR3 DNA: TGCGCCAGCAGCAGATCCGGGACAGCTTCGGCAGCCCCCCTCCACTTT. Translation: CASSRSGTASAAPLHF.

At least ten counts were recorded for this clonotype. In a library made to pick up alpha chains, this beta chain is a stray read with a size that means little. CDR3 sequence (DNA): TGCAGTGCTAGAGACCTCGGGGGCAGCACAGATACGCAGTATTTT. It specifies CSARDLGGSTDTQYF. This rearrangement joins TRBV20-1 to TRBJ2-3, with D perhaps being TRBD1 or TRBD2 (6 bases each). CDR1 DFQATT and CDR2 SNEGSKA come from the germline V gene (reference sequence). The CDR3 contains 15 residues. Trimming took 0 bases from V and 0 from J, leaving 10 bases between them.

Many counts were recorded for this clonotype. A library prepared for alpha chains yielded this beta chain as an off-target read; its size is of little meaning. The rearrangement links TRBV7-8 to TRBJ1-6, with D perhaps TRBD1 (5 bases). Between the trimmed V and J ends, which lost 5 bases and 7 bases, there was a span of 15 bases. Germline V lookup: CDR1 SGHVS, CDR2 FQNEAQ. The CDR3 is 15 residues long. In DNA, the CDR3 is TGTGCCAGCAGCCCCCCAAAGGGACGGAATTCACCCCTCCACTTT. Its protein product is CASSPPKGRNSPLHF. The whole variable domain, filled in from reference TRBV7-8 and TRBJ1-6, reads GAGVSQSPRYKVAKRGQDVALRCDPISGHVSLFWYQQALGQGPEFLTYFQNEAQLDKSGLPSDRFFAERPEGSVSTLKIQRTQQEDSAVYLCASSPPKGRNSPLHFGNGTRLTVT.

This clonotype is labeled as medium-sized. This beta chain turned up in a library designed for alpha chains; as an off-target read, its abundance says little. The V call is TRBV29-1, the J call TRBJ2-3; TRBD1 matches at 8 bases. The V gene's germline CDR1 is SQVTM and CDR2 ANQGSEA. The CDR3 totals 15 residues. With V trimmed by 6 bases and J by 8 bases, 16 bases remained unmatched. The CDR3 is CSVETGDRVPGTQYF. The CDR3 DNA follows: TGCAGCGTCGAGACAGGGGACCGGGTGCCTGGTACGCAGTATTTT.

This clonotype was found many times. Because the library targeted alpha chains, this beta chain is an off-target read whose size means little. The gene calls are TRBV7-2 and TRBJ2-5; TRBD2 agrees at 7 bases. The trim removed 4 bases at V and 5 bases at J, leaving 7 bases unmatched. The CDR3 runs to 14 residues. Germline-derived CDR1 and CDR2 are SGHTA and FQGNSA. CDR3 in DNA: TGTGCCAGCAGCTCGGCTAGCGGCCCTGAGACCCAGTACTTC. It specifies CASSSASGPETQYF. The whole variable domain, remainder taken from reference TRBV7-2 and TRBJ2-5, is GAGVSQSPSNKVTEKGKDVELRCDPISGHTALYWYRQSLGQGLEFLIYFQGNSAPDKSGLPSDRFSAERTGGSVSTLTIQRTQQEDSAVYLCASSSASGPETQYFGPGTRLLVL.

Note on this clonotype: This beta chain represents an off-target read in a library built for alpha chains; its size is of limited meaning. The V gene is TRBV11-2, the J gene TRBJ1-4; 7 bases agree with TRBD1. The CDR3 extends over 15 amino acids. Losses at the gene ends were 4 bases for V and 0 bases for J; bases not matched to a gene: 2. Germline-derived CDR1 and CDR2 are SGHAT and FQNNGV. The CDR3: CASSYGQATNEKLFF. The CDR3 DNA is TGTGCCAGCAGCTATGGACAGGCAACTAATGAAAAACTGTTTTTT.